This T cell receptor (beta chain) was captured in a study of cytomegalovirus exposure and HLA in healthy donors. Regarding the study as a whole: The investigators catalogued under 200 TCR beta chains as cytomegalovirus-associated. The classifier was said to identify cytomegalovirus status with high specificity and sensitivity.

The V segment lost 3 bases and the J segment 5 bases; nucleotides outside the gene matches: 3. Germline V gives CDR1 SEHNR, CDR2 FQNEAQ (reference sequence). The CDR3 has 14 amino acids. Comments on this clone: Its antigen is not known.

Only in-frame clones appear in the TCRdb table, and some are missing; sequencing was by immunoSEQ multiplex PCR. The table has about 250,000 clones, more than 85% seen once. The sequenced sample was PBMCs. This chain connects TRBV7-9 to TRBJ1-4; TRBD1 matches 7 bases. This receptor was taken from a young man in good health and CMV-seropositive. The DNA for the CDR3 is TGTGCCAGCAGCTTGACGGGACAGAATGAAAAACTGTTTTTT. Translating it yields CASSLTGQNEKLFF.